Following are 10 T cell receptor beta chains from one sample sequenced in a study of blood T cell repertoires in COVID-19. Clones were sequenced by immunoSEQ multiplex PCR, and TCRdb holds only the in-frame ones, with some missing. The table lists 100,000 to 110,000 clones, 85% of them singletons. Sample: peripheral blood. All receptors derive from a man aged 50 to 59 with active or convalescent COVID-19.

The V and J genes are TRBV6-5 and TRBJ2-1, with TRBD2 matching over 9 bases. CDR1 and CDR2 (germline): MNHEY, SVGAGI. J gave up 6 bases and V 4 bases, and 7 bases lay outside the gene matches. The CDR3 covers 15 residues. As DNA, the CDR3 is TGTGCCAGCAGTTTTGGTACTAGCGGGTCCAATGAGCAGTTCTTC. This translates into CASSFGTSGSNEQFF.

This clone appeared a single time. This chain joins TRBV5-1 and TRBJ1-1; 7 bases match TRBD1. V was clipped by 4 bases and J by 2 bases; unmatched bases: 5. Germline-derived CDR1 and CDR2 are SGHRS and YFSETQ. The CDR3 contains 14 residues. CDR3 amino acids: CASSRDSYNTEAFF. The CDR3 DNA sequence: TGCGCCAGCAGCCGGGACAGTTATAACACTGAAGCTTTCTTT.

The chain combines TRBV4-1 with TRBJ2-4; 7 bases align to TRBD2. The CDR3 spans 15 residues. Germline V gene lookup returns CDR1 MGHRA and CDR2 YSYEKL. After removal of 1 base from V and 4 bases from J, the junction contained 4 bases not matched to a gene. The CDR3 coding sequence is TGCGCCAGCAGCCAAGGGCGGGAGTCAAAAAACATTCAGTACTTC. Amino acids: CASSQGRESKNIQYF.

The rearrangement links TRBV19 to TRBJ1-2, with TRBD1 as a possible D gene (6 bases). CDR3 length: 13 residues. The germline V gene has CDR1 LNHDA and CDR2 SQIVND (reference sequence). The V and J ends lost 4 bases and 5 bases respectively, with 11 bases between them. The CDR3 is CASSTGEGYGYTF. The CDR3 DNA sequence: TGTGCCAGTAGTACAGGGGAGGGATATGGCTACACCTTC.

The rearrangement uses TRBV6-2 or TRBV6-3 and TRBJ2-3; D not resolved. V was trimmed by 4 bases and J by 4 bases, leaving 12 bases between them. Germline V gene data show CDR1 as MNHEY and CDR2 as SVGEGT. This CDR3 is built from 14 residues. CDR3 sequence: CASSSPSAADTQYF. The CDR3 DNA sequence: TGTGCCAGCAGTTCCCCCTCGGCGGCAGATACGCAGTATTTT.

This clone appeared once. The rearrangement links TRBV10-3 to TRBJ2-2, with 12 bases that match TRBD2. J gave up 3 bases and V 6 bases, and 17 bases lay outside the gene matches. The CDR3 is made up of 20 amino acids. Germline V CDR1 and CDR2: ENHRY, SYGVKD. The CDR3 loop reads CAISLNGASGRAIDTGELFF. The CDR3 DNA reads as TGTGCCATCAGCCTGAACGGGGCTAGCGGGAGGGCCATAGACACCGGGGAGCTGTTTTTT.

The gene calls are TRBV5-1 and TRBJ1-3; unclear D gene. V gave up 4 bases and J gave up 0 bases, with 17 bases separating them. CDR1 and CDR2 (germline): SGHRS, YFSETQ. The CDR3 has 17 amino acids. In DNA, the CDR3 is TGCGCCAGCAGCCAAGTTTCGGGATTCAGCTCTGGAAACACCATATATTTT. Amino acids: CASSQVSGFSSGNTIYF.

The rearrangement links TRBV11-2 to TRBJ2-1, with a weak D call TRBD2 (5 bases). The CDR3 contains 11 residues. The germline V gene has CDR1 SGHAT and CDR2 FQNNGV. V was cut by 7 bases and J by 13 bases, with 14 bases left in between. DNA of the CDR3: TGTGCCAGCACAGCGGAGTCCCCCCAGTTCTTC. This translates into CASTAESPQFF.

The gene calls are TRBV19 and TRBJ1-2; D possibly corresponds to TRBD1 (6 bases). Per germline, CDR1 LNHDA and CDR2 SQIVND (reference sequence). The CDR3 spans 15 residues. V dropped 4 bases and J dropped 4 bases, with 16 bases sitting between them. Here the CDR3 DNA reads TGTGCCAGTAGTACCAACAGGGATCAAAGCTATGGCTACACCTTC. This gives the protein CASSTNRDQSYGYTF.

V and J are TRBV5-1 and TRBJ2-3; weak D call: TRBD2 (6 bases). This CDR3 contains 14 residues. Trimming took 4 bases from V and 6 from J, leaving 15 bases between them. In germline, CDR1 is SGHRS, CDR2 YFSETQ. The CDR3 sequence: CASSPGTQRDTQYF. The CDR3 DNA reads TGCGCCAGCAGCCCGGGGACTCAGAGGGATACGCAGTATTTT.